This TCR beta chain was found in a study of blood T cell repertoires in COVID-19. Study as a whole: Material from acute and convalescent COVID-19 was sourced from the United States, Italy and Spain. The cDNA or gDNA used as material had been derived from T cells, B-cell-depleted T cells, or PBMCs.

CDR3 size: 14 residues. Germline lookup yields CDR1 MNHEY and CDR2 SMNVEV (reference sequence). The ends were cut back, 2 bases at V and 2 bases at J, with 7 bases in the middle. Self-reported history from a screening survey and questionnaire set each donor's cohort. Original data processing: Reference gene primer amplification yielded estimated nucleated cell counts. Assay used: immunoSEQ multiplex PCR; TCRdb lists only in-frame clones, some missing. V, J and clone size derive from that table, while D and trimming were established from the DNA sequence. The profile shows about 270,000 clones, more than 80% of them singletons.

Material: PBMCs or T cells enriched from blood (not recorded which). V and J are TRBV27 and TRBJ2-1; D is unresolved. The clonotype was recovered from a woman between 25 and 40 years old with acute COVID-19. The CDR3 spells CASSLEVTYNEQFF. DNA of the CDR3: TGTGCCAGCAGTTTAGAGGTAACCTACAATGAGCAGTTCTTC.